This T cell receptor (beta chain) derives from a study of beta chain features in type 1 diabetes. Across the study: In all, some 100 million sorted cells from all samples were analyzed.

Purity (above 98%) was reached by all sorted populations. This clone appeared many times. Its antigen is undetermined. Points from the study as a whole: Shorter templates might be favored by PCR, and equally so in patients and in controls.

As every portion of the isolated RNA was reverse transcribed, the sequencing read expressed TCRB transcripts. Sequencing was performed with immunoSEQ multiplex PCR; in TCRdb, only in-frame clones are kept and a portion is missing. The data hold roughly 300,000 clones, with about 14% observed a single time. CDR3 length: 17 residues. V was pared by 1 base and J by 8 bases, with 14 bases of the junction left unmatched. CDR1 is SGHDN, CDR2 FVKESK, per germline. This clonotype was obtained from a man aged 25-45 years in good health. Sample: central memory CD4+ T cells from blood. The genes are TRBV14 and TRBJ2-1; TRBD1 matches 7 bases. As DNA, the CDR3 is TGTGCCAGCAGCCAAGTTCCCTCGGGACAGATGCACCATGAGCAGTTCTTC. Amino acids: CASSQVPSGQMHHEQFF.